Sequencing of this TCR beta chain was carried out in a study of T cell changes during pregnancy in multiple sclerosis. The CDR3 consists of 16 residues. Germline values: CDR1 SGHAT, CDR2 FQNNGV. J gave up 0 bases and V 4 bases, and 5 bases lay outside the gene matches. TCRdb's copy holds only in-frame clones and misses some; the assay was immunoSEQ multiplex PCR. The sample carries over 50,000 clones, roughly 90% recorded once. The gene calls are TRBV11-2 and TRBJ1-3, with TRBD1 identical over 8 bases. The TCR comes from a female donor with multiple sclerosis, enrolled in a pregnancy study. The source was peripheral blood, collected after pregnancy. CDR3 protein: CASSSNRGTSGNTIYF. In DNA form, the CDR3 reads TGTGCCAGCAGCTCCAACAGGGGGACCTCTGGAAACACCATATATTTT.